These 23 T cell receptor beta chains were all obtained from the same sample, sequenced in a study of blood T cells in healthy people across ages (dated by TCRdb to 2014 to 2015). Libraries were built with 5' RACE. The sequencer listed for this sample is Illumina HiSeq 2500. The second PCR ran for roughly 7 to 12 cycles and used a J-beta primer mix along with a sample-barcoded 5' primer. TCRdb redid the processing of the public reads, applying fastp at Q25 and MiXCR, and retained in-frame beta chains. For every CDR3 protein sequence, its rows merge into one entry that carries the most common genes and DNA. This sample has 1.4 million to 1.5 million distinct CDR3 sequences in its table, and approximately 38% of those were observed once. The ten largest clones add up to 7.9% of the sample. The sample consisted of blood. The receptors here all came from a woman under 30 in good health.

This clonotype was counted ten times or more. The gene calls are TRBV6-6 and TRBJ2-3; 9 bases are shared with TRBD1. The CDR3 contains 15 residues. Looked up from germline, CDR1 is MNHNY and CDR2 is SVGAGI (reference sequence). Trimming removed 6 bases from V and 3 bases from J; junction bases left unmatched: 7. CDR3 in amino acids: CASSPDRGWTDTQYF. Here the CDR3 DNA reads TGTGCCAGCAGCCCAGACAGGGGGTGGACAGATACGCAGTATTTT.

Comment on this clonotype: Germline is not matched at one junction end, which may reflect a read error. The rearrangement uses TRBV30 and TRBJ2-1, with D perhaps TRBD2 (5 bases). The CDR3 contains 11 residues. Germline V gene sequence: CDR1 GTSNPN, CDR2 SVGIG (reference sequence). The CDR3 region is CAGSGYNEQFF. The CDR3 nucleotides read TGTGCCGGGAGTGGGTACAATGAGCAGTTCTTC.

This clonotype was counted many times. This sequence joins TRBV25-1 and TRBJ1-1, with D maybe TRBD1 (5 bases). V lost 11 bases and J 4 bases, leaving 26 bases between the germline ends. The CDR3 spans 16 residues. The V gene's germline CDR1 is MGHDK and CDR2 SYGVNS. CDR3: CARKKRPEGCGTEAFF. CDR3 bases: TGTGCCCGCAAGAAACGTCCAGAGGGGTGTGGCACTGAAGCTTTCTTT.

This sequence joins TRBV28 and TRBJ2-1; D is possibly TRBD2 (5 bases). CDR3 length: 18 residues. Germline loops: CDR1 MDHEN, CDR2 SYDVKM. Trimming pared 4 bases from V and 6 bases from J, leaving 25 bases between. The CDR3 DNA sequence: TGTGCCAGCAGTTCCACCCAAAGCCGGGAATCATCCCTCAATGAGCAGTTCTTC. It encodes CASSSTQSRESSLNEQFF.

The rearrangement links TRBV27 to TRBJ2-7; 8 nucleotides line up with TRBD2. CDR3 length: 15 residues. CDR1 and CDR2 from the germline V gene are MNHEY and SMNVEV (reference sequence). With V trimmed by 6 bases and J by 4 bases, 11 bases remained unmatched. The DNA for the CDR3 is TGTGCCAGCAGCCGCGTAGGAGCGGGAGCGTACGAGCAGTACTTC. Its translation: CASSRVGAGAYEQYF.

This clonotype was detected a few times. CDR3 amino acids: CSVERGAEVTQYF. In nucleotides, the CDR3 is TGCAGCGTTGAAAGGGGGGCGGAAGTTACGCAGTATTTT. The rearrangement links TRBV29-1 to TRBJ2-3, with D possibly being TRBD1 or TRBD2 (6 bases each). V lost 2 bases, J lost 8 bases, and 14 bases lay in between. Germline CDR1 and CDR2: SQVTM and ANQGSEA. The length of the CDR3 is 13 residues.

Notes on this clonotype: One base away lies a much larger clone, so this may be a sequencing read error. The CDR3 here is CASSERGSEDNEQYF. The CDR3 DNA reads TGTGCCAGCAGTGAAAGAGGATCGGAAGACAATGAGCAGTACTTC. V usage is TRBV2 and J usage is TRBJ2-1, with D unresolved. The end of the DNA is better explained by TRBJ2-7, so the J call may be wrong. Per the germline V gene, CDR1 is SNHLY and CDR2 is FYNNEI. CDR3 size: 15 residues.

This clonotype was counted between two and nine times. This chain's CDR3 is CASSYTFGTSGLAKNIQYF. CDR3 sequence (DNA): TGTGCCAGCAGTTACACGTTCGGGACTAGCGGGCTAGCCAAAAACATTCAGTACTTC. J is TRBJ2-4 and V is TRBV6-5; 12 bases agree with TRBD2. The V gene end was trimmed by 2 bases and the J gene end by 0 bases; junction bases not matched to a gene: 8. CDR1 is MNHEY, CDR2 SVGAGI, per germline. The CDR3 covers 19 residues.

This clonotype was seen a few times. This sequence joins TRBV27 and TRBJ2-7; D ambiguous. The CDR3 is made up of 13 amino acids. V lost 5 bases and J lost 2, with 10 bases in between. Germline values: CDR1 MNHEY, CDR2 SMNVEV (reference sequence). The CDR3 loop reads CASSGSGPYEQYF. CDR3 nucleotides: TGTGCCAGCAGTGGAAGTGGGCCCTACGAGCAGTACTTC.

The chain is built from TRBV27 and TRBJ1-2, with D maybe TRBD1 (5 bases). The V end lost 6 bases, the J end lost 3 bases, and 14 bases lay between the germline ends. The germline V gene encodes CDR1 MNHEY and CDR2 SMNVEV (reference sequence). This CDR3 region has 14 residues. CDR3 protein: CASRPLDTYYGYTF. In DNA, the CDR3 is TGTGCCAGCAGACCCCTGGACACTTACTATGGCTACACCTTC.

The V gene is TRBV9, the J gene TRBJ1-2; a possible D gene is TRBD1 (5 bases). From germline, CDR1 is SGDLS and CDR2 YYNGEE. The CDR3 is made up of 16 amino acids. V dropped 0 bases and J dropped 3 bases, with 15 bases sitting between them. In DNA, the CDR3 is TGTGCCAGCAGCGTAGCTTCTACGACAGATTACTATGGCTACACCTTC. It encodes CASSVASTTDYYGYTF.

Comments on this clonotype: At one end the junction does not follow the germline gene, possibly because of a read error. This chain links TRBV5-1 with TRBJ2-2; no clear D gene. CDR3 length: 14 amino acids. The germline gives CDR1 SGHRS, CDR2 YFSETQ. The DNA for the CDR3 is TGCGCCGGCAGCTTGGGGTTCACCACCGGGGAGCTGTTTTTT. This translates into CAGSLGFTTGELFF.

As regards this clonotype: A read error may account for a junction end that differs from germline. The J gene is TRBJ2-5, the V gene TRBV25-1, with 7 positions matching TRBD2. The CDR3 contains 16 residues. CDR1 is MGHDK and CDR2 is SYGVNS in the germline V gene. CDR3 in DNA: TGTGCCAGCAGTGTCCCGACGGGAGGATCCCAAGAGGCCCAGTACTTC. It yields the protein CASSVPTGGSQEAQYF. Full variable domain (remainder filled in from reference TRBV25-1 and TRBJ2-5): EADIYQTPRYLVIGTGKKITLECSQTMGHDKMYWYQQDPGMELHLIHYSYGVNSTEKGDLSSESTVSRIRTEHFPLTLESARPSHTSQYLCASSVPTGGSQEAQYFGPGTRLLVL.

The J gene is TRBJ2-3, the V gene TRBV7-6, with no clear D. The CDR3 is made up of 14 amino acids. The germline V gene encodes CDR1 SGHVS and CDR2 FNYEAQ. V lost 3 bases and J lost 7, with 14 bases in between. As DNA, the CDR3 is TGTGCCAGCAGCTTCCCGGCGGTTGTAAATACGCAGTATTTT. Residues: CASSFPAVVNTQYF.

This clonotype was detected only once. The chain joins TRBV7-9 to TRBJ2-5, with D possibly being TRBD1 (6 bases). The CDR3 is 14 amino acids. Trimming cost V 4 bases and J 1 base, with 10 bases left between them. The germline V gene has CDR1 SEHNR and CDR2 FQNEAQ (reference sequence). The chain's CDR3 is CASSWRGGQETQYF. The CDR3 DNA reads as TGTGCCAGCAGCTGGAGAGGGGGCCAAGAGACCCAGTACTTC.

The chain employs TRBV21-1 and TRBJ2-5; the table's TRBD1 call for D was not verified on the DNA. TRBV21-1 is listed as a pseudogene. The CDR3 spans 18 residues. The DNA for the CDR3 is TGTGCCAGCAGCAAAGCGCCGAGACAGGGACGGCCACAAGAGACCCAGTACTTC. It encodes CASSKAPRQGRPQETQYF.

The V gene is TRBV5-1, the J gene TRBJ2-1, with D uncertain. From germline, CDR1 is SGHRS and CDR2 YFSETQ. V dropped 0 bases and J dropped 7 bases, with 14 bases sitting between them. The CDR3 consists of 15 residues. CDR3 coding DNA: TGCGCCAGCAGCTTGGACCCAGTATGGGTAAATGAGCAGTTCTTC. Its translation is CASSLDPVWVNEQFF.

This clonotype has only a few counts. The V and J genes are TRBV12-3 or TRBV12-4 and TRBJ1-1; D perhaps matches TRBD1 (6 bases). V shed 4 bases and J shed 1 base, with 10 bases lying between them. CDR3 length: 14 residues. The CDR3 DNA is TGTGCCAGCAGTTCAGGGGAAGGGAACACTGAAGCTTTCTTT. Its protein product is CASSSGEGNTEAFF.

This rearrangement joins TRBV30 to TRBJ2-3; D gene uncertain. Germline CDR1 and CDR2: GTSNPN and SVGIG (reference sequence). V was pared by 5 bases and J by 0 bases, with 12 bases between. The CDR3 has 14 amino acids. In nucleotides, the CDR3 is TGTGCCTGGGACACGGGCTCTAGCACAGATACGCAGTATTTT. Encoded protein: CAWDTGSSTDTQYF. Using reference TRBV30 and TRBJ2-3 for the parts outside the CDR3, the full variable domain is SQTIHQWPATLVQPVGSPLSLECTVEGTSNPNLYWYRQAAGRGLQLLFYSVGIGQISSEVPQNLSASRPQDRQFILSSKKLLLSDSGFYLCAWDTGSSTDTQYFGPGTRLTVL.

The chain joins TRBV11-2 to TRBJ2-1; TRBD2 aligns across 7 bases. Near its end, the DNA agrees better with TRBJ2-7, so the J call may be wrong. The CDR3 spans 15 residues. The germline V gene encodes CDR1 SGHAT and CDR2 FQNNGV. This CDR3 reads CASSLVRGVYNEQYF. CDR3 DNA: TGTGCCAGCAGCTTAGTTCGGGGGGTCTACAATGAGCAGTACTTC.

This rearrangement joins TRBV6-1 to TRBJ1-5; unclear D gene. The V end lost 1 base, the J end lost 11 bases, and 9 bases lay between the germline ends. Germline assignment: CDR1 MNHNS and CDR2 SASEGT. This CDR3 region has 12 residues. The CDR3 is CASSEDRPAQHF. The CDR3 coding sequence is TGTGCCAGCAGTGAAGACCGTCCAGCCCAGCATTTT.

This clonotype has just a few counts. The chain has TRBV28 and TRBJ1-2; D is ambiguous. Trimming pared 8 bases from V and 4 bases from J, leaving 14 bases between. CDR1 and CDR2 (germline): MDHEN, SYDVKM. The CDR3 has 13 amino acids. The CDR3 here is CASGSGWAYGYTF. In DNA, the CDR3 is TGTGCCAGCGGCAGCGGGTGGGCCTATGGCTACACCTTC.

This clonotype appeared a single time. This chain connects TRBV7-3 to TRBJ2-3, with D maybe TRBD2 (6 bases). V was pared by 2 bases and J by 1 base, with 13 bases between. The CDR3 consists of 16 residues. Germline V lookup: CDR1 SGHTA, CDR2 FQGTGA. CDR3 DNA sequence: TGTGCCAGCAGCTTATACGTAACGGGGGGCACAGATACGCAGTATTTT. It codes for CASSLYVTGGTDTQYF.